The T cell receptor beta chain under discussion was sequenced for a study of CD8 T cells in ankylosing spondylitis. Study-wide results and caveats: In ankylosing spondylitis blood, a motif of roughly eight highly homologous TCR beta variants appeared characteristic. Reportedly, matched ankylosing spondylitis synovial fluid was significantly enriched for disease-linked clones. Earlier authors reported some of these motif variants in reactive arthritis synovial fluid and blood.

In regard to this clonotype: The antigen is undetermined.

The TCR beta libraries were generated through quantitative 5'-RACE incorporating molecular barcodes. Each CDR3 protein is one row after TCRdb ran MiXCR on the 5' RACE reads. The sample includes hundreds of thousands of distinct CDR3 sequences, 20% to 30% of them seen just once. J was trimmed by 4 bases and V by 2 bases; bases with no gene match: 5. Germline-derived CDR1 and CDR2 are SGHDT and YYEEEE. CDR3 length: 16 amino acids. The source of this sequence is a male donor with ankylosing spondylitis or in good health (not recorded which). This rearrangement joins TRBV5-6 to TRBJ2-5, with TRBD2 identical over 13 bases. The source material was blood, either unsorted or a sorted T cell fraction (not recorded which). The CDR3 DNA reads as TGTGCCAGCAGCTTAACGTGGACTAGCGGGAGAGAGACCCAGTACTTC. It encodes CASSLTWTSGRETQYF.